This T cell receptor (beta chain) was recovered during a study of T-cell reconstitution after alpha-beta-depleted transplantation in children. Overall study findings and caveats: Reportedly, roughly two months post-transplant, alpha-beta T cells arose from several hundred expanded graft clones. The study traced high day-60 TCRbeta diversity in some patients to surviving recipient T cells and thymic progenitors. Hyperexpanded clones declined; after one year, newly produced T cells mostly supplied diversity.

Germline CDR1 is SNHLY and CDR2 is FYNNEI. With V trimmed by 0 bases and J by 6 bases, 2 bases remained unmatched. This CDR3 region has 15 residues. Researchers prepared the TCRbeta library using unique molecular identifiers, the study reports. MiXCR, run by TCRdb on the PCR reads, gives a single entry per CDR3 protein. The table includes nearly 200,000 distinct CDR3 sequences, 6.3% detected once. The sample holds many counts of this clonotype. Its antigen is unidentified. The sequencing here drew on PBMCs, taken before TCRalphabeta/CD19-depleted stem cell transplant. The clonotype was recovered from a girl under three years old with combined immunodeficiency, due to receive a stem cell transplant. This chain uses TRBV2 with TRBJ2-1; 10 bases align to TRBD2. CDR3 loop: CASSEASGRVNEQFF. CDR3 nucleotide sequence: TGTGCCAGCAGTGAAGCGAGCGGGAGGGTCAATGAGCAGTTCTTC. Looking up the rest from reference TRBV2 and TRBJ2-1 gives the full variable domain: EPEVTQTPSHQVTQMGQEVILRCVPISNHLYFYWYRQILGQKVEFLVSFYNNEISEKSEIFDDQFSVERPDGSNFTLKIRSTKLEDSAMYFCASSEASGRVNEQFFGPGTRLTVL.